Below, 24 T cell receptor beta chains from the same sample are listed, as sequenced in a study. The TRBV12-4/TRBJ1-2 clonotypes were amplified using barcode primers with ligated adaptors. TCRdb recomputed calls from the multiplex PCR reads with MiXCR, one row per CDR3 protein. This sample has under 500 distinct CDR3 sequences; roughly a third occur once, and the top ten carry about 53%. Treg sorting used a CD4+CD25+CD127-/low gate. Sequences were obtained from tumor-infiltrating Tregs sorted from the breast tumor. The receptors originated from a female donor with breast cancer.

The rearrangement links TRBV12-3 or TRBV12-4 to TRBJ1-2; D gene uncertain. This CDR3 region has 11 residues. V lost 6 bases, J lost 7 bases, and 9 bases lay in between. The CDR3 DNA is TGTGCCAGCAGCTTCAGCGGTGGCTACACCTTC. The encoded protein is CASSFSGGYTF.

In its sample, this clonotype ranks as large. The V call is TRBV12-3 or TRBV12-4, the J call TRBJ1-2; a possible D gene is TRBD1 (5 bases). This CDR3 comprises 13 residues. The germline V and J ends were trimmed by 2 bases and 4 bases, with 8 bases remaining between them. The DNA of the CDR3 is TGTGCCAGCAGTTTAATGACAGCCTATGGCTACACCTTC. Translation: CASSLMTAYGYTF.

This chain uses TRBV12-3 or TRBV12-4 with TRBJ1-2; D gene uncertain. The CDR3 is 12 residues long. Trimming stripped 7 bases from V and 1 base from J, with 7 bases between. CDR3 protein: CASTRFNYGYTF. The DNA of the CDR3 is TGTGCCAGCACCAGATTTAACTATGGCTACACCTTC.

The chain combines TRBV12-3 or TRBV12-4 with TRBJ1-2; no firm D call. CDR3 length: 13 amino acids. The V end lost 6 bases, the J end lost 4 bases, and 12 bases lay between the germline ends. The CDR3 bases are TGTGCCAGCAGCCTCGGGCCTATCTATGGCTACACCTTC. It specifies CASSLGPIYGYTF.

The chain is built from TRBV12-3 or TRBV12-4 and TRBJ1-2, with a weak D call TRBD1 (6 bases). The CDR3 is 15 residues long. Trimming shortened V by 6 bases and J by 2 bases, and 16 bases separated the two germline ends. The CDR3, as DNA: TGTGCCAGCAGCCTAGGAGGGACACCCAACTATGGCTACACCTTC. Its protein is CASSLGGTPNYGYTF.

This clonotype counts as medium-sized. This chain uses TRBV12-3 or TRBV12-4 with TRBJ1-2; D not certain. This CDR3 is 14 amino acids long. The V and J ends lost 5 bases and 6 bases respectively, with 16 bases between them. The CDR3 DNA reads TGTGCCAGCAGTCGAGCCCGGGGAATTGATGGCTACACCTTC. Translated, it gives CASSRARGIDGYTF.

This clonotype was detected a few times. The chain recombines TRBV12-3 or TRBV12-4 with TRBJ1-2; D not resolved. This CDR3 is built from 12 residues. V was trimmed by 6 bases and J by 4 bases, leaving 9 bases between them. CDR3 nucleotides: TGTGCCAGCAGCGACATTGGCTATGGCTACACCTTC. It translates to CASSDIGYGYTF.

By share, this clonotype ranks as medium-sized. The rearrangement uses TRBV12-3 or TRBV12-4 and TRBJ1-2; 8 bases are a match to TRBD1. The CDR3 consists of 15 residues. The V segment lost 6 bases and the J segment 2 bases; nucleotides outside the gene matches: 8. The CDR3 region is CASSPTGAGNYGYTF. The CDR3 region has the DNA TGTGCCAGCAGCCCGACAGGGGCTGGAAACTATGGCTACACCTTC.

This chain links TRBV12-3 or TRBV12-4 with TRBJ1-2; D gene ambiguous. This CDR3 has 14 residues. V lost 4 bases, J lost 4 bases, and 13 bases lay in between. The CDR3 coding sequence is TGTGCCAGCAGTTCACAAGGCACCGCCTATGGCTACACCTTC. Translating it yields CASSSQGTAYGYTF.

J is TRBJ1-2 and V is TRBV12-3 or TRBV12-4, with no clear D. CDR3 length: 13 residues. Trimming shortened V by 4 bases and J by 0 bases, and 6 bases separated the two germline ends. Here the CDR3 DNA reads TGTGCCAGCAGTTCCGGCACTAACTATGGCTACACCTTC. Translated, it gives CASSSGTNYGYTF.

By proportion, this clonotype is large. The chain carries TRBV12-3 or TRBV12-4 and TRBJ1-2; unclear D gene. Trimming removed 9 bases at V and 3 bases at J, with 11 bases between. CDR3 length: 12 residues. In DNA form, the CDR3 reads TGTGCCAGTCGAGATCAGGACTATGGCTACACCTTC. It yields the protein CASRDQDYGYTF.

This clonotype is hyperexpanded (1% or more) by share. CDR3 in amino acids: CASRPGTGGYGYTF. The CDR3 nucleotides read TGTGCCAGCAGACCAGGGACAGGTGGCTATGGCTACACCTTC. The chain joins TRBV12-3 or TRBV12-4 to TRBJ1-2; TRBD1 aligns across 8 bases. The CDR3 runs 14 residues. V dropped 6 bases and J dropped 4; count of bases not matched to a gene: 7.

The gene calls are TRBV12-3 or TRBV12-4 and TRBJ1-2; D unclear. V was pared by 1 base and J by 9 bases, with 9 bases between. This CDR3 contains 12 residues. As DNA, the CDR3 is TGTGCCAGCAGTTTAGGAGAGCTGAGCTACACCTTC. Encoded protein: CASSLGELSYTF.

This clonotype is labeled hyperexpanded. The chain recombines TRBV12-3 or TRBV12-4 with TRBJ1-2; D is uncertain. Between the trimmed V and J ends, which lost 1 base and 4 bases, there was a span of 7 bases. This CDR3 has 13 amino acids. Here the CDR3 reads CASSLETLYGYTF. The CDR3 nucleotides are TGTGCCAGCAGTTTAGAGACACTCTATGGCTACACCTTC.

The V gene is TRBV12-3 or TRBV12-4, the J gene TRBJ1-2, with D unclear. The CDR3 runs 15 residues. The V end lost 2 bases, the J end lost 5 bases, and 15 bases lay between the germline ends. The CDR3 sequence is CASSLFVGSEYGYTF. The CDR3 DNA is TGTGCCAGCAGTTTATTCGTGGGCAGCGAATATGGCTACACCTTC.

The chain combines TRBV12-3 or TRBV12-4 with TRBJ1-2; no clear D. Trimming took 3 bases from V and 3 from J, leaving 8 bases between them. CDR3 length equals 13 residues. DNA for the CDR3: TGTGCCAGCAGTTTCCGTTCGGACTATGGCTACACCTTC. Its translation is CASSFRSDYGYTF.

This sequence joins TRBV12-3 or TRBV12-4 and TRBJ1-2; TRBD1 agrees at 8 bases. The junction had 10 bases not matched to a gene; V was cut back by 6 bases and J by 4 bases. CDR3 length: 15 amino acids. In DNA, the CDR3 is TGTGCCAGCAGACAAGCGGGACAGGAGATCTATGGCTACACCTTC. The encoded protein is CASRQAGQEIYGYTF.

The chain combines TRBV12-3 or TRBV12-4 with TRBJ1-2, with 7 bases that match TRBD1. The ends lost 5 bases at V and 3 bases at J; junction bases unmatched: 9. This CDR3 spans 15 amino acids. The CDR3 DNA follows: TGTGCCAGCAGTCCGACAGGGACCCCTGACTATGGCTACACCTTC. Protein: CASSPTGTPDYGYTF.

By proportion, this clonotype is large (0.1 to 1%). The chain uses TRBV12-3 or TRBV12-4 and TRBJ1-2; D might be TRBD1 (5 bases). V lost 4 bases and J lost 6, with 18 bases in between. The CDR3 totals 15 residues. CDR3 coding DNA: TGTGCCAGCAGTTCCTGGGACCGTGGCTTACATGGCTACACCTTC. It translates to CASSSWDRGLHGYTF.

V gene TRBV12-3 or TRBV12-4 combines with J gene TRBJ1-2; 7 nucleotides match TRBD1. V lost 7 bases to trimming and J lost 7 bases; unmatched junction nucleotides: 9. CDR3 length equals 13 residues. For the CDR3, the DNA is TGTGCCAGCAACGATGACAGGGCTGCTGGCTACACCTTC. It yields the protein CASNDDRAAGYTF.

V usage is TRBV12-3 or TRBV12-4 and J usage is TRBJ1-2, with a possible D match to TRBD1 (6 bases). The ends were cut back, 5 bases at V and 2 bases at J, with 9 bases in the middle. This CDR3 comprises 13 residues. CDR3 residues: CASSPQGNYGYTF. The CDR3, as DNA: TGTGCCAGCAGTCCACAGGGCAACTATGGCTACACCTTC.

This clonotype was counted ten times or more. The rearrangement uses TRBV12-3 or TRBV12-4 and TRBJ1-2; D is perhaps TRBD1 (5 bases). Trimming removed 8 bases at V and 8 bases at J, with 18 bases between. The CDR3 length is 13 residues. The CDR3 DNA follows: TGTGCCAGCCGTCCCGAGCAGGGATCGGGCTACACCTTC. As protein: CASRPEQGSGYTF.

The chain carries TRBV12-3 or TRBV12-4 and TRBJ1-2; 8 bases are shared with TRBD1. Trimming cost V 5 bases and J 5 bases; bases outside gene matches: 4. The CDR3 covers 13 residues. The DNA of the CDR3 is TGTGCCAGCAGTCTCGGGACAGGATATGGCTACACCTTC. Its protein product is CASSLGTGYGYTF.

The rearrangement uses TRBV12-3 or TRBV12-4 and TRBJ1-2, with unresolved D. V was trimmed by 5 bases and J by 4 bases, leaving 17 bases between them. The CDR3 is 15 amino acids. The CDR3 region has the DNA TGTGCCAGCAGTCGGCCGGAGGAGGATGGCTATGGCTACACCTTC. This codes for CASSRPEEDGYGYTF.